The 14 T cell receptor beta chains presented below share a single source sample, sequenced in a study of shared clonotypes between healthy human individuals. Libraries were prepared by immunoSEQ multiplex PCR; TCRdb keeps only in-frame clonotypes and omits some of them. This sample carries 850,000 to 1,200,000 clones, approximately 68% of them seen once, and the ten largest clones take around 1.4%. Sequenced input: memory CD4+ T cells sorted from blood. Subset defined: CD45RA-negative fraction. Source of these receptors: a man aged 18 to 29 in good health.

The chain has TRBV6-4 and TRBJ1-6; no clear D. Germline assignment: CDR1 MRHNA and CDR2 SNTAGT. V lost 2 bases to trimming and J lost 6 bases, with 5 bases between them. CDR3 size: 13 residues. CDR3 in amino acids: CASSDGSNSPLHF. For the CDR3, the DNA is TGTGCCAGCAGTGACGGATCTAATTCACCCCTCCACTTT.

Remarks on this clone: Other DNA variants within this sample encode the same CDR3. The V gene is TRBV30, the J gene TRBJ2-2; D uncertain. V lost 2 bases, J lost 6 bases, and 4 bases lay in between. Germline V gene lookup returns CDR1 GTSNPN and CDR2 SVGIG (reference sequence). This CDR3 comprises 11 residues. The CDR3 region is CAWSMSGELFF. The CDR3 DNA sequence: TGTGCCTGGAGTATGTCCGGGGAGCTGTTTTTT.

This chain uses TRBV4-1 with TRBJ1-2, with D hard to call. Trimming shortened V by 6 bases and J by 8 bases, and 10 bases separated the two germline ends. The CDR3 has 11 residues. The germline V gene has CDR1 MGHRA and CDR2 YSYEKL. The CDR3 here is CASSQNRGYTF. CDR3 nucleotides: TGCGCCAGCAGTCAAAATAGGGGCTACACCTTC.

The chain recombines TRBV5-1 with TRBJ2-2, with D possibly matching TRBD1 (6 bases). CDR3 size: 15 residues. CDR1 and CDR2 (germline): SGHRS, YFSETQ. The V and J ends lost 2 bases and 7 bases respectively, with 15 bases between them. The CDR3 loop reads CASSFRQDRNGELFF. The CDR3 DNA reads TGCGCCAGCAGCTTTAGACAGGATCGTAACGGGGAGCTGTTTTTT.

This chain joins TRBV19 and TRBJ2-7; D perhaps matches TRBD1 (5 bases). From germline, CDR1 is LNHDA and CDR2 SQIVND (reference sequence). Deletions cut 9 bases from V and 0 bases from J, with 18 bases between. The CDR3 runs 15 residues. CDR3 loop: CASSRFQGVSYEQYF. The CDR3 DNA sequence: TGTGCCAGCTCCCGTTTTCAGGGCGTCTCCTACGAGCAGTACTTC.

The genes are TRBV11-2 and TRBJ2-1; D is unresolved. V gave up 5 bases and J gave up 9 bases, with 8 bases separating them. The CDR3 runs to 11 residues. Germline CDR1 SGHAT, CDR2 FQNNGV. CDR3 protein: CASSLVREQFF. The DNA for the CDR3 is TGTGCCAGCAGCCTCGTCCGTGAGCAGTTCTTC. The variable domain in full, completed from reference TRBV11-2 and TRBJ2-1, reads EAGVAQSPRYKIIEKRQSVAFWCNPISGHATLYWYQQILGQGPKLLIQFQNNGVVDDSQLPKDRFSAERLKGVDSTLKIQPAKLEDSAVYLCASSLVREQFFGPGTRLTVL.

The gene calls are TRBV6-1 and TRBJ1-6; D is unresolved. CDR1 is MNHNS, CDR2 SASEGT, per germline. The CDR3 is 16 residues long. V lost 1 base, J lost 4 bases, and 11 bases lay in between. Here the CDR3 reads CASSEGLVRYNSPLHF. In DNA form, the CDR3 reads TGTGCCAGCAGTGAAGGACTGGTGCGGTATAATTCACCCCTCCACTTT.

This clone came up a few times. The gene calls are TRBV7-8 and TRBJ2-1, with 7 bases fitting TRBD2. The germline CDR1 and CDR2 sequences are SGHVS and FQNEAQ. Trimming took 5 bases from V and 9 from J; bases not matched to a gene: 10. This CDR3 is 14 amino acids long. In nucleotides, the CDR3 is TGTGCCAGCAGCCTACGCCCGCGGGGGAGTGAGCAGTTCTTC. This gives the protein CASSLRPRGSEQFF.

The chain has TRBV2 and TRBJ2-5, with 8 bases that match TRBD1. The germline V gene has CDR1 SNHLY and CDR2 FYNNEI. This CDR3 is built from 15 residues. The junction had 4 bases not matched to a gene; V was cut back by 3 bases and J by 1 base. CDR3 DNA: TGTGCCAGCAGTGACAGGGGGCCAATCCAAGAGACCCAGTACTTC. This sequence encodes CASSDRGPIQETQYF.

This rearrangement joins TRBV6-5 to TRBJ1-2; maybe TRBD1 (5 bases). Germline lookup yields CDR1 MNHEY and CDR2 SVGAGI. The CDR3 is made up of 12 amino acids. V lost 6 bases to trimming and J lost 7 bases, with 12 bases between them. CDR3 in DNA: TGTGCCAGCAGGACGGGACCGGGTGGCTACACCTTC. This encodes CASRTGPGGYTF.

V and J are TRBV6-5 and TRBJ2-7; TRBD2 matches at 8 bases. CDR3 length: 13 amino acids. The V and J ends lost 8 bases and 2 bases, in that order; junction bases with no gene match: 5. The germline CDR1 and CDR2 sequences are MNHEY and SVGAGI. The CDR3: CASSGGVTYEQYF. CDR3 DNA sequence: TGTGCCAGCTCCGGGGGGGTGACCTACGAGCAGTACTTC.

This chain uses TRBV10-3 with TRBJ2-2; D may be TRBD1 (6 bases). Trimming stripped 1 base from V and 2 bases from J, with 11 bases between. The CDR3 has 16 amino acids. Germline V lookup: CDR1 ENHRY, CDR2 SYGVKD. The CDR3 here is CAISEWGPGNTGELFF. CDR3 in DNA: TGTGCCATCAGTGAGTGGGGGCCTGGAAACACCGGGGAGCTGTTTTTT.

This clone was detected only a few times. J is TRBJ1-4 and V is TRBV5-1; D may be TRBD1 (6 bases). Looked up from germline, CDR1 is SGHRS and CDR2 is YFSETQ. CDR3 length: 15 amino acids. The V end lost 3 bases, the J end lost 5 bases, and 14 bases lay between the germline ends. The CDR3 protein is CASSSSGARNEKLFF. The CDR3 coding sequence is TGCGCCAGCAGCTCCTCGGGGGCGCGGAATGAAAAACTGTTTTTT.

V is TRBV20-1 and J is TRBJ2-1; D gene ambiguous. Trimming stripped 3 bases from V and 13 bases from J, with 13 bases between. CDR3 length: 11 residues. Germline V gives CDR1 DFQATT, CDR2 SNEGSKA (reference sequence). This CDR3 reads CSASHSAAQFF. In DNA, the CDR3 is TGCAGTGCTAGTCATTCGGCTGCCCAGTTCTTC.